Listed here are 23 T cell receptor beta chains from one sample, sequenced in a study of blood T cell repertoires in COVID-19. Only in-frame clones appear in the TCRdb table, and some are missing; sequencing was by immunoSEQ multiplex PCR. The data show fewer than 450,000 clones, with roughly nine tenths seen just once and 0.9% to 1.2% held by the top ten. Material for sequencing was PBMCs or T cells enriched from blood (not recorded which). These receptors originate from a woman under 40 who had recovered from COVID-19.

The chain is built from TRBV4-3 and TRBJ2-1; tentatively, D is TRBD2 (6 bases). CDR3 length equals 15 residues. Per germline, CDR1 LGHNA and CDR2 YSLEER. The V and J ends lost 3 bases and 3 bases respectively, with 12 bases between them. The CDR3 region is CASSQGPGVYNEQFF. As DNA, the CDR3 is TGCGCCAGCAGCCAGGGGCCGGGGGTCTACAATGAGCAGTTCTTC.

This clone has only one observation. The V call is TRBV5-6, the J call TRBJ2-3; the match to TRBD1 covers 8 bases. The CDR3 extends over 15 amino acids. Trimming took 0 bases from V and 2 from J; bases not matched to a gene: 2. Germline V gene sequence: CDR1 SGHDT, CDR2 YYEEEE. In nucleotides, the CDR3 is TGTGCCAGCAGCTTGGCGGACAGGGACACAGATACGCAGTATTTT. It is translated as CASSLADRDTDTQYF.

The chain is built from TRBV9 and TRBJ2-5; 14 bases are shared with TRBD2. Germline CDR1 and CDR2: SGDLS and YYNGEE. The CDR3 has 18 amino acids. The ends lost 0 bases at V and 2 bases at J; junction bases unmatched: 6. CDR3: CASSVGTSGGRGQETQYF. The CDR3 nucleotides are TGTGCCAGCAGCGTAGGGACTAGCGGGGGGAGGGGTCAAGAGACCCAGTACTTC.

The V and J genes are TRBV11-2 and TRBJ1-6, with TRBD1 matching 10 bases. Losses at the gene ends were 7 bases for V and 10 bases for J; bases not matched to a gene: 7. There are 14 residues in the CDR3. Germline CDR1 and CDR2: SGHAT and FQNNGV. The CDR3 bases are TGTGCCAGCACCACCGGGACAGGGGTCTCACCCCTCCACTTT. Its translation is CASTTGTGVSPLHF. The full variable domain, rest sourced from reference TRBV11-2 and TRBJ1-6, is EAGVAQSPRYKIIEKRQSVAFWCNPISGHATLYWYQQILGQGPKLLIQFQNNGVVDDSQLPKDRFSAERLKGVDSTLKIQPAKLEDSAVYLCASTTGTGVSPLHFGNGTRLTVT.

This rearrangement joins TRBV7-8 to TRBJ2-7, with 9 nucleotides matching TRBD1. J lost 5 bases, V lost 5 bases, and 7 bases had no gene match. CDR3 length: 14 residues. Looked up from germline, CDR1 is SGHVS and CDR2 is FQNEAQ. The CDR3: CASSRGTGLHEQYF. In nucleotides, the CDR3 is TGTGCCAGCAGCCGAGGGACAGGGCTTCACGAGCAGTACTTC.

The V gene is TRBV3-1 (or the pseudogene TRBV3-2), the J gene TRBJ2-7, with TRBD2 matching 11 bases. Germline CDR1 LGHDT, CDR2 YNNKEL (reference sequence). This CDR3 is 15 amino acids long. V lost 4 bases, J lost 0 bases, and 2 bases stayed unmatched. The DNA for the CDR3 is TGTGCCAGCAGCCTAGCGGGGGGGAGCTCCTACGAGCAGTACTTC. It translates to CASSLAGGSSYEQYF.

The table lists this clone with a count of one. The chain employs TRBV5-4 and TRBJ2-7, with no clear D. Germline V gene sequence: CDR1 SGHNT, CDR2 YYREEE (reference sequence). V lost 3 bases to trimming and J lost 4 bases, with 11 bases between them. This CDR3 comprises 13 residues. CDR3: CASSSTGDYEQYF. CDR3 sequence (DNA): TGTGCCAGCAGCTCGACTGGAGATTACGAGCAGTACTTC.

J is TRBJ2-3 and V is TRBV11-2; D remains ambiguous. The V gene lost 1 base and the J gene lost 5 bases, with 7 bases spanning the gap. This CDR3 contains 13 residues. In germline, CDR1 is SGHAT, CDR2 FQNNGV. CDR3 in amino acids: CASSLGYRDTQYF. CDR3 coding DNA: TGTGCCAGCAGCTTAGGTTATAGAGATACGCAGTATTTT.

The chain links TRBV6-5 to TRBJ1-2, with 8 bases aligning to TRBD1. V dropped 2 bases and J dropped 3; count of bases not matched to a gene: 2. The germline V gene encodes CDR1 MNHEY and CDR2 SVGAGI. This CDR3 comprises 14 residues. CDR3 sequence reads: CASSYTTGDYGYTF. As DNA, the CDR3 is TGTGCCAGCAGTTACACGACAGGGGACTATGGCTACACCTTC.

The chain couples TRBV28 to TRBJ2-7; 7 bases are a match to TRBD1. The CDR3 extends over 14 amino acids. Germline loops: CDR1 MDHEN, CDR2 SYDVKM. After removal of 5 bases from V and 1 base from J, the junction contained 5 bases not matched to a gene. CDR3 amino acids: CASSATGRSYEQYF. The CDR3 DNA follows: TGTGCCAGCAGTGCGACAGGGCGTTCCTACGAGCAGTACTTC.

This rearrangement joins TRBV2 to TRBJ2-1, with TRBD2 identical over 10 bases. CDR1 is SNHLY, CDR2 FYNNEI, per germline. This CDR3 spans 16 amino acids. J was trimmed by 8 bases and V by 6 bases; bases with no gene match: 13. The CDR3 bases are TGTGCCAGCAGCTTGGAACAGCGGGGGGGCAGCGATGAGCAGTTCTTC. Amino acid sequence: CASSLEQRGGSDEQFF.

This clone was found once. The V gene is TRBV27, the J gene TRBJ2-7; 10 nucleotides match TRBD1. J was trimmed by 4 bases and V by 5 bases; bases with no gene match: 8. The CDR3 is 15 amino acids. Germline V gene sequence: CDR1 MNHEY, CDR2 SMNVEV (reference sequence). The CDR3 DNA reads TGTGCCAGCAGTAAGACAGGGGGCGAGGCGTACGAGCAGTACTTC. Its protein product is CASSKTGGEAYEQYF.

The genes are TRBV2 and TRBJ1-6, with D perhaps matching TRBD1 (5 bases). The germline V gene has CDR1 SNHLY and CDR2 FYNNEI. This CDR3 spans 16 amino acids. Trimming took 4 bases from V and 0 from J, leaving 10 bases between them. The CDR3 reads CASSAGTSSYNSPLHF. CDR3 in DNA: TGTGCCAGCAGTGCCGGGACTAGCTCCTATAATTCACCCCTCCACTTT.

This clone was detected only a few times. This sequence joins TRBV7-9 and TRBJ1-2, with D possibly being TRBD1 (5 bases). The germline V gene encodes CDR1 SEHNR and CDR2 FQNEAQ (reference sequence). Trimming left V 6 bases short and J 1 base short, with 9 bases between. The CDR3 totals 13 residues. CDR3 in DNA: TGTGCCAGCAGTGACAGATTTAACTATGGCTACACCTTC. It translates to CASSDRFNYGYTF. Full variable domain (remainder filled in from reference TRBV7-9 and TRBJ1-2): DTGVSQNPRHKITKRGQNVTFRCDPISEHNRLYWYRQTLGQGPEFLTYFQNEAQLEKSRLLSDRFSAERPKGSFSTLEIQRTEQGDSAMYLCASSDRFNYGYTFGSGTRLTVV.

V is TRBV12-3 or TRBV12-4 and J is TRBJ2-7; tentatively, D is TRBD1 (5 bases). CDR3 length: 12 amino acids. The ends were cut back, 6 bases at V and 6 bases at J, with 12 bases in the middle. DNA for the CDR3: TGTGCCAGCAGGGGGCCTTGGGGCGAGCAGTACTTC. It specifies CASRGPWGEQYF.

This chain uses TRBV9 with TRBJ2-1, with 11 bases fitting TRBD2. J gave up 8 bases and V 2 bases, and 6 bases lay outside the gene matches. The CDR3 has 15 amino acids. Germline V gives CDR1 SGDLS, CDR2 YYNGEE. CDR3: CASSVPSGGRDEQFF. CDR3 nucleotides: TGTGCCAGCAGCGTCCCTAGCGGGGGGCGGGATGAGCAGTTCTTC.

The chain combines TRBV9 with TRBJ2-7; TRBD1 aligns across 7 bases. Germline V gives CDR1 SGDLS, CDR2 YYNGEE. The CDR3 sequence is 15 residues long. V lost 3 bases, J lost 2 bases, and 8 bases stayed unmatched. The CDR3 loop reads CASSERQGPTYEQYF. CDR3 in DNA: TGTGCCAGCAGCGAGCGACAGGGCCCCACCTACGAGCAGTACTTC.

V gene TRBV6-5 combines with J gene TRBJ1-6, with 10 bases aligning to TRBD1. Losses at the gene ends were 4 bases for V and 5 bases for J; bases not matched to a gene: 5. The CDR3 spans 16 residues. The germline V gene has CDR1 MNHEY and CDR2 SVGAGI. The CDR3 DNA follows: TGTGCCAGCAGTTTCGACAGGGGGCTAAATAATTCACCCCTCCACTTT. The encoded protein is CASSFDRGLNNSPLHF.

The J gene is TRBJ2-1, the V gene TRBV5-1; 8 bases fit TRBD2. The CDR3 is made up of 16 amino acids. Germline CDR1 reads SGHRS; CDR2 reads YFSETQ. The V segment lost 0 bases and the J segment 6 bases; nucleotides outside the gene matches: 8. The CDR3 DNA follows: TGCGCCAGCAGCTTGGGGCTAGCGGGTCCCAGCAATGAGCAGTTCTTC. Protein sequence: CASSLGLAGPSNEQFF. The full variable domain, its missing parts supplied by reference TRBV5-1 and TRBJ2-1, is KAGVTQTPRYLIKTRGQQVTLSCSPISGHRSVSWYQQTPGQGLQFLFEYFSETQRNKGNFPGRFSGRQFSNSRSEMNVSTLELGDSALYLCASSLGLAGPSNEQFFGPGTRLTVL.

The CDR3 DNA is TGTGCCTGGAGTGTCGGCCGGGACAGCGACCATTATGGCTACACCTTC. Its translation: CAWSVGRDSDHYGYTF. The V gene is TRBV30, the J gene TRBJ1-2; 7 bases fit TRBD1. Germline V lookup: CDR1 GTSNPN, CDR2 SVGIG (reference sequence). Germline trimming cut 0 bases from V and 5 bases from J; bases unmatched to any gene: 12. This CDR3 region has 16 residues.

This chain links TRBV6-6 with TRBJ2-1, with D perhaps matching TRBD1 (6 bases). Germline V CDR1 and CDR2: MNHNY, SVGAGI (reference sequence). V lost 7 bases and J 7 bases, leaving 20 bases between the germline ends. CDR3 size: 15 residues. The chain's CDR3 is CASTAGTGIKNEQFF. The DNA for the CDR3 is TGTGCCAGCACCGCAGGTACAGGGATCAAGAATGAGCAGTTCTTC.

The chain employs TRBV7-9 and TRBJ2-2; 8 bases align to TRBD1. This CDR3 has 16 residues. J lost 6 bases, V lost 4 bases, and 10 bases had no gene match. Germline CDR1 is SEHNR and CDR2 is FQNEAQ (reference sequence). The CDR3 here is CASSSAGGVWAGELFF. The DNA for the CDR3 is TGTGCCAGCAGCTCCGCAGGGGGCGTGTGGGCCGGGGAGCTGTTTTTT.

V and J are TRBV19 and TRBJ1-5; no clear D. Germline V CDR1 and CDR2: LNHDA, SQIVND (reference sequence). This CDR3 spans 14 amino acids. The V end was cut by 9 bases, the J end by 1 base, with 13 bases between. CDR3 amino acids: CASKMPGSNQPQHF. CDR3 in DNA: TGTGCCAGCAAAATGCCAGGCAGCAATCAGCCCCAGCATTTT.